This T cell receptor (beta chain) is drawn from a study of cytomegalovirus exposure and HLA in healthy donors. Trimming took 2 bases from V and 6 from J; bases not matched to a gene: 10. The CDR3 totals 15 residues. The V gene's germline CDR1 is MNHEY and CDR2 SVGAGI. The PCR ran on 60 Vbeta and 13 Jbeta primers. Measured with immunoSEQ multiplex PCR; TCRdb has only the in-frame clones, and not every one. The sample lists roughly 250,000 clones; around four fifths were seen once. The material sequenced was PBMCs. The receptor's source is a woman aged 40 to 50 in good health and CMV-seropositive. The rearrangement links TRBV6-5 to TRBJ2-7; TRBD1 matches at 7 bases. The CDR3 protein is CASSYGTAADLEQYF. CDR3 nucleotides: TGTGCCAGCAGTTACGGGACAGCCGCGGACCTCGAGCAGTACTTC.